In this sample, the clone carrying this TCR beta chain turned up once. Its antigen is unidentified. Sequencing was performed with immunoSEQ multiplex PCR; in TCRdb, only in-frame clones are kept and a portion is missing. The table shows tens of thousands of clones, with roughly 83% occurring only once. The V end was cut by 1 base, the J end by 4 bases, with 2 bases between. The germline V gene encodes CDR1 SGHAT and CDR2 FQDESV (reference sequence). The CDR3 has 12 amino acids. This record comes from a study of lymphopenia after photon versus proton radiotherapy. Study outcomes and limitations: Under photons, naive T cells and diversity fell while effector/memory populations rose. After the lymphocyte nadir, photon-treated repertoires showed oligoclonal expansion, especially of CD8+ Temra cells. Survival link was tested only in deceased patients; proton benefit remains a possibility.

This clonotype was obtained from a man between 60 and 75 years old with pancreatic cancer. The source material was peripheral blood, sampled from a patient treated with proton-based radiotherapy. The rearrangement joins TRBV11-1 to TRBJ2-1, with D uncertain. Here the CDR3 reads CASSLGYNEQFF. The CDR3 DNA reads TGTGCCAGCAGCTTAGGGTACAATGAGCAGTTCTTC.